The 31 T cell receptor beta chains in this list originate from one sample, sequenced in a study of glioma-infiltrating T cells. TCR alpha and beta CDR3 regions were amplified from RNA using iRepertoire nested multiplex PCR. TCRdb independently ran MiXCR on the multiplex PCR reads; one entry per CDR3 protein. The sample lists 150,000 to 200,000 distinct CDR3 sequences, more than 35% seen once, with around 5.3% in the top ten. The sample comprised glioma tissue, nonneoplastic brain tissue, or PBMCs (not recorded which). These TCRs come from a human donor with low-grade glioma or glioblastoma, undergoing nonglioma brain surgery, or in good health (not recorded which).

This clonotype was detected many times. The genes are TRBV2 and TRBJ2-3, with a possible D match to TRBD2 (6 bases). Between the trimmed V and J ends, which lost 0 bases and 2 bases, there was a span of 9 bases. Germline-derived CDR1 and CDR2 are SNHLY and FYNNEI. The CDR3 covers 15 residues. CDR3 coding DNA: TGTGCCAGCAGTGAAGCGGGGGGAACCACAGATACGCAGTATTTT. Its translation: CASSEAGGTTDTQYF.

As for this clonotype: This sequence may be a read error, since a much larger clone differs from it by one base. The chain combines TRBV7-2 with TRBJ2-2, with TRBD2 matching over 7 bases. There are 13 residues in the CDR3. Germline V gives CDR1 SGHTA, CDR2 FQGNSA. CDR3 DNA sequence: TGTGCCAGCAGCTACATGGGGAGCGGGGAGCTGTATTTT. Amino acid sequence: CASSYMGSGELYF.

In regard to this clonotype: An end of the junction does not agree with germline; a read error may underlie this. The chain couples TRBV7-2 to TRBJ2-1; TRBD1 or TRBD2 may be the D gene (5 bases each). This CDR3 is 15 amino acids long. The germline CDR1 and CDR2 sequences are SGHTA and FQGNSA. CDR3 residues: CASILLEGPYNEQFF. In nucleotides, the CDR3 is TGTGCCAGCATCTTATTAGAGGGACCTTACAATGAGCAGTTCTTC. The whole variable domain, filled in from reference TRBV7-2 and TRBJ2-1, reads GAGVSQSPSNKVTEKGKDVELRCDPISGHTALYWYRQSLGQGLEFLIYFQGNSAPDKSGLPSDRFSAERTGGSVSTLTIQRTQQEDSAVYLCASILLEGPYNEQFFGPGTRLTVL.

This clonotype has a count of ten or more. The chain uses TRBV27 and TRBJ2-3; 10 bases agree with TRBD2. CDR1 MNHEY and CDR2 SMNVEV come from the germline V gene (reference sequence). The CDR3 length is 13 residues. J was trimmed by 4 bases and V by 7 bases; bases with no gene match: 2. The chain's CDR3 is CASNLAGADTQYF. DNA of the CDR3: TGTGCCAGCAACCTAGCGGGAGCAGATACGCAGTATTTT.

A remark on this clonotype: Just one base apart from a much larger clone, this may be a read error. This chain uses TRBV3-1 with TRBJ2-7; D remains unclear. Germline values: CDR1 LGHDT, CDR2 YNNKEL (reference sequence). There are 14 residues in the CDR3. Trimming removed 1 base at V and 7 bases at J, with 14 bases between. CDR3 sequence: CASSQAFDYNEQYF. DNA for the CDR3: TGTGCCAGCAGCCAAGCCTTCGATTACAATGAGCAGTACTTC.

As for this clonotype: This may be a read error: a much more frequent sequence differs by one nucleotide. V and J are TRBV11-2 and TRBJ2-7, with D possibly TRBD2 on 5 matching bases. Germline values: CDR1 SGHAT, CDR2 FQNNGV. This CDR3 region has 15 residues. The DNA of the CDR3 is TGTGCCAGCAGCTCCTATGGGGTCGGACTCTACGAGCGGTACTTC. It encodes CASSSYGVGLYERYF.

As for this clonotype: A much larger clone lies a single base off, so this may be a read error. This chain links TRBV28 with TRBJ2-3; unclear D gene. The germline gives CDR1 MDHEN, CDR2 SYDVKM. Between the trimmed V and J ends, which lost 7 bases and 0 bases, there was a span of 17 bases. This CDR3 has 16 residues. In nucleotides, the CDR3 is TGTGCCAGCATTTCACCTCGGCGTACTAGCACAGATACGCAGTATTTT. This gives the protein CASISPRRTSTDTQYF.

Notes on this clonotype: One base away lies a much larger clone, so this may be a sequencing read error. The chain couples TRBV28 to TRBJ2-7; D is unclear. The CDR3 contains 11 residues. Germline CDR1 and CDR2: MDHEN and SYDVKM. CDR3 nucleotide sequence: TGTGCCAACAGTTTTGCGGTCGAGCAGTACTTC. Residues: CANSFAVEQYF.

This clonotype appeared many times. This sequence joins TRBV28 and TRBJ2-7, with no clear D. Trimming pared 2 bases from V and 4 bases from J, leaving 12 bases between. From germline, CDR1 is MDHEN and CDR2 SYDVKM. The CDR3 sequence is 14 residues long. As DNA, the CDR3 is TGTGCCAGCAGTTTAGGCGGTCAGCCGTACGAGCAGTACTTC. Protein sequence: CASSLGGQPYEQYF.

This clonotype showed up many times. V is TRBV27 and J is TRBJ2-1; 13 bases are shared with TRBD2. The CDR3 is 16 amino acids. Germline trimming cut 2 bases from V and 5 bases from J; bases unmatched to any gene: 3. Germline V gene sequence: CDR1 MNHEY, CDR2 SMNVEV (reference sequence). The CDR3 sequence: CASSLRLAGGHNEQFF. The CDR3 nucleotides read TGTGCCAGCAGTTTAAGACTAGCGGGAGGACACAATGAGCAGTTCTTC.

This clonotype has more than one count but fewer than ten. This chain connects TRBV25-1 to TRBJ2-3; D gene uncertain. CDR3 length equals 11 residues. The V end was cut by 8 bases, the J end by 4 bases, with 7 bases between. CDR1 is MGHDK and CDR2 is SYGVNS in the germline V gene. The DNA of the CDR3 is TGTGCCAGCCGGGTGGCAGATACGCAGTATTTT. Encoded protein: CASRVADTQYF.

As concerns this clonotype: This may come from a read error, since a much larger clone is one base off. This chain uses TRBV28 with TRBJ2-7, with D possibly being TRBD1 (6 bases). This CDR3 is 13 amino acids long. Germline V gene sequence: CDR1 MDHEN, CDR2 SYDVKM. The CDR3 is CASSPSGAVEHYF. The CDR3 nucleotides are TGTGCCAGCAGCCCATCAGGGGCCGTCGAGCATTACTTC.

This chain uses TRBV6-1 with TRBJ2-1, with a possible D match to TRBD2 (7 bases). The germline V and J ends were trimmed by 10 bases and 3 bases, with 19 bases remaining between them. From germline, CDR1 is MNHNS and CDR2 SASEGT. The CDR3 totals 15 residues. CDR3 protein: CAIMKGGGFYNEQFF. CDR3 DNA sequence: TGTGCCATCATGAAGGGGGGGGGATTCTACAATGAGCAGTTCTTC.

This clonotype has ten or more counts. The chain couples TRBV3-1 to TRBJ2-1, with 7 nucleotides matching TRBD2. CDR1 and CDR2 (germline): LGHDT, YNNKEL (reference sequence). This CDR3 has 17 amino acids. J was trimmed by 6 bases and V by 0 bases; bases with no gene match: 11. The CDR3 DNA reads as TGTGCCAGCAGCCAAGATCGTTATAGCGGGTGGAGCAATGAGCAGTTCTTC. Amino acids: CASSQDRYSGWSNEQFF.

This clonotype was counted at least ten times. The chain has TRBV29-1 and TRBJ2-5; D might be TRBD1 or TRBD2, each matching 5 bases. This CDR3 has 14 amino acids. Germline V lookup: CDR1 SQVTM, CDR2 ANQGSEA. V was cut by 4 bases and J by 5 bases, with 17 bases left in between. CDR3 sequence: CSVVVNGASETQYF. The CDR3 nucleotides are TGCAGCGTTGTAGTTAACGGGGCGAGCGAGACCCAGTACTTC.

J is TRBJ2-3 and V is TRBV9; D might be TRBD2 (5 bases). CDR1 and CDR2 from the germline V gene are SGDLS and YYNGEE. The CDR3 spans 15 residues. V lost 0 bases, J lost 2 bases, and 10 bases lay in between. CDR3 in amino acids: CASSVGERPTDTQYF. The CDR3 bases are TGTGCCAGCAGCGTAGGAGAGCGGCCCACAGATACGCAGTATTTT.

This clonotype showed up just a few times. The chain couples TRBV9 to TRBJ1-1; no reliable D call. This CDR3 has 13 amino acids. Germline CDR1 and CDR2: SGDLS and YYNGEE. Trimming removed 2 bases at V and 4 bases at J, with 9 bases between. The CDR3, as DNA: TGTGCCAGCAGCGTCCGCTCGGGCACTGAAGCTTTCTTT. Protein product: CASSVRSGTEAFF.

Comment on this clonotype: The CDR3 end shows no conserved phenylalanine or tryptophan, and so a read error is likely. The V call is TRBV6-6, the J call TRBJ2-1; the D gene could be TRBD1 or TRBD2 (5 bases each). The CDR3 covers 14 residues. Germline CDR1 MNHNY, CDR2 SVGAGI (reference sequence). This CDR3 is CASSGLITYIEQFL. The CDR3 region has the DNA TGTGCCAGCTCGGGGCTGATTACCTACATTGAGCAGTTCCTC.

This clonotype was seen more than once but under ten times. This chain connects TRBV28 to TRBJ2-3; 10 bases agree with TRBD2. Trimming removed 2 bases from V and 6 bases from J; junction bases left unmatched: 11. Germline V lookup: CDR1 MDHEN, CDR2 SYDVKM. This CDR3 is built from 17 residues. The CDR3 here is CASSLGGSSGRLDTQYF. As DNA, the CDR3 is TGTGCCAGCAGTTTAGGGGGGAGTAGCGGGAGGCTGGATACGCAGTATTTT.

In its sample, this clonotype was seen a few times. V is TRBV24-1 and J is TRBJ1-1, with D possibly matching TRBD1 (6 bases). Germline V CDR1 and CDR2: KGHDR, SFDVKD. This CDR3 has 15 residues. V was trimmed by 2 bases and J by 2 bases, leaving 11 bases between them. The CDR3 spells CATSDSDRPNTEAFF. DNA for the CDR3: TGTGCCACCAGTGATTCGGACAGACCAAACACTGAAGCTTTCTTT.

A word on this clonotype: A read error is possible here, since a much larger clone lies one base away. The CDR3 DNA reads as TGTGCCAGCAGCACCTATGGACTCACAGTTTACGAGCAGTTCTTC. Its protein product is CASSTYGLTVYEQFF. The genes are TRBV28 and TRBJ2-1, with D tentatively TRBD2 (5 bases). Trimming stripped 6 bases from V and 10 bases from J, with 22 bases between. CDR1 is MDHEN, CDR2 SYDVKM, per germline. This CDR3 has 15 amino acids.

As for this clonotype: The conserved phenylalanine or tryptophan is not found at the CDR3 terminus, so this likely reflects a read error. V gene TRBV7-2 combines with J gene TRBJ2-7; D possibly corresponds to TRBD2 (5 bases). Looked up from germline, CDR1 is SGHTA and CDR2 is FQGNSA. CDR3 length equals 15 residues. V was clipped by 5 bases and J by 1 base, with 15 bases between them. The CDR3 region has the DNA TGTGCCAGCAGCATTTCCGGGGTAGGGTCCTACGAGCAGTACCTC. The encoded protein is CASSISGVGSYEQYL.

V and J are TRBV7-6 and TRBJ2-7, with D maybe TRBD2 (5 bases). The CDR3 covers 11 residues. V gave up 7 bases and J gave up 5 bases, with 9 bases separating them. CDR1 SGHVS and CDR2 FNYEAQ come from the germline V gene. CDR3 loop: CASNAGNEQYF. The CDR3 DNA is TGTGCCAGCAACGCCGGGAACGAGCAGTACTTC.

This clonotype occurred many times. The chain has TRBV6-1 and TRBJ1-1; tentative D call: TRBD1 (5 bases). The CDR3 is 13 residues long. Germline lookup yields CDR1 MNHNS and CDR2 SASEGT. The V gene lost 7 bases and the J gene lost 8 bases, with 17 bases spanning the gap. Written as DNA, the CDR3 is TGTGCCAGCAATTGGGCAGGGACGGCAGAAGCTTTCTTT. Protein: CASNWAGTAEAFF.

This clonotype was observed a few times. The chain recombines TRBV7-9 with TRBJ1-2; TRBD1 agrees at 7 bases. CDR1 and CDR2 (germline): SEHNR, FQNEAQ (reference sequence). V trimming: 3 bases; J trimming: 4 bases; junction bases outside the gene matches: 14. The CDR3 extends over 17 amino acids. CDR3 protein: CASSFTLPGQRLYGYTF. CDR3 bases: TGTGCCAGCAGCTTTACGCTCCCGGGACAGAGGCTCTATGGCTACACCTTC.

This rearrangement joins TRBV6-5 to TRBJ1-6, with a possible D match to TRBD1 (6 bases). The CDR3 runs 14 residues. V was shortened by 5 bases and J by 10 bases, with 15 bases between the two germline ends. Germline CDR1 MNHEY, CDR2 SVGAGI. CDR3 sequence (DNA): TGTGCCAGCAGTAAACTTAACAGGGCCTCACCCCTCCACTTT. It encodes CASSKLNRASPLHF.

With respect to this clonotype: A read error may explain this, as a much larger clone is one base away. This chain connects TRBV29-1 to TRBJ2-3; D may be TRBD2 (5 bases). Trimming took 8 bases from V and 6 from J, leaving 12 bases between them. This CDR3 has 11 residues. CDR1 is SQVTM, CDR2 ANQGSEA, per germline. The CDR3 here is CSIETGDTQYF. The CDR3, as DNA: TGCAGCATCGAGACGGGGGATACGCAGTATTTT.

This clonotype has ten or more counts. J is TRBJ2-1 and V is TRBV28, with 10 bases lining up with TRBD1. The germline CDR1 and CDR2 sequences are MDHEN and SYDVKM. Trimming cost V 9 bases and J 7 bases; bases outside gene matches: 12. The CDR3 sequence is 15 residues long. The CDR3 DNA follows: TGTGCCAGTCGACCGGGACAGGGGCCTAGGAATGAGCAGTTCTTC. Translating it yields CASRPGQGPRNEQFF.

CDR3 sequence: CASSPIGWKQPQHF. For the CDR3, the DNA is TGTGCCAGCAGTCCCATCGGCTGGAAGCAGCCCCAGCATTTT. The chain links TRBV28 to TRBJ1-5; no clear D gene. CDR3 length: 14 residues. CDR1 and CDR2 from the germline V gene are MDHEN and SYDVKM. The V end lost 5 bases, the J end lost 7 bases, and 15 bases lay between the germline ends.

This clonotype was observed a handful of times. This chain joins TRBV12-3 or TRBV12-4 and TRBJ2-2, with no clear D. The CDR3 is 15 amino acids. Trimming left V 6 bases short and J 3 bases short, with 14 bases between. CDR3 sequence (DNA): TGTGCCAGCAGACCCTCACTGAGGTACACCGGGGAGCTGTTTTTT. It encodes CASRPSLRYTGELFF.

This clonotype was recorded a few times. V is TRBV30 and J is TRBJ2-3, with D maybe TRBD2 (5 bases). The germline gives CDR1 GTSNPN, CDR2 SVGIG (reference sequence). The V end was cut by 0 bases, the J end by 6 bases, with 16 bases between. CDR3 length: 15 residues. The CDR3 region has the DNA TGTGCCTGGAGTGTAGCTAGAGTTGGCGGGGATACGCAGTATTTT. Encoded protein: CAWSVARVGGDTQYF.